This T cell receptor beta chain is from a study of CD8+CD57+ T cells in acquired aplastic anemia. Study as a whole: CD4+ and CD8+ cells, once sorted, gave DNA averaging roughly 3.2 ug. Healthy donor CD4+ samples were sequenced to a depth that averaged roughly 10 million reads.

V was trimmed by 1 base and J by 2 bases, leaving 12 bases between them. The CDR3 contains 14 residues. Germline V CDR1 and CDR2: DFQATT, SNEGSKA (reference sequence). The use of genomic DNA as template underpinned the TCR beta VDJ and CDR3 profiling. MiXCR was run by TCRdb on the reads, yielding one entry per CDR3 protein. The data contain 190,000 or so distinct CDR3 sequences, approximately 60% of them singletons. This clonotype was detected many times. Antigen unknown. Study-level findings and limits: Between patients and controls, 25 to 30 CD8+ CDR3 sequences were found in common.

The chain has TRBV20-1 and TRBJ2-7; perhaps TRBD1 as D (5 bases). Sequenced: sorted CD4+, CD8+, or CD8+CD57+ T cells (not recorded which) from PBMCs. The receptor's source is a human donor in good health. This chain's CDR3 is CSARGEQVTYEQYF. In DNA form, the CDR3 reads TGCAGTGCTAGAGGTGAACAGGTGACCTACGAGCAGTACTTC.